This T cell receptor beta chain originates from a study of blood T cell repertoires in COVID-19. Study-wide background: The United States, Italy and Spain were the sources of the acute and convalescent COVID-19 samples. In each case, the material was cDNA or gDNA derived from T cells, B-cell-depleted T cells, or PBMCs.

Original analysis: For nucleated cells, counts were estimated from reference gene primer amplification. Sequencing used immunoSEQ multiplex PCR; TCRdb keeps in-frame clones, though not all of them. That table supplies the V and J calls and clone size; D and trimming were determined from the DNA. The table includes some 130,000 clones, approximately 70% detected once. The sequenced sample consisted of peripheral blood. The TCR was taken from a woman aged 65 to 85 with acute or convalescent COVID-19.

As DNA, the CDR3 is TGCGCCAGCAGCTCCGGACTAGCGGGGGTGTCCCATACGCAGTATTTT. Translated, it gives CASSSGLAGVSHTQYF. The gene calls are TRBV5-1 and TRBJ2-3; 13 bases are a match to TRBD2. The germline CDR1 and CDR2 sequences are SGHRS and YFSETQ. V was pared by 3 bases and J by 7 bases, with 8 bases of the junction left unmatched. CDR3 length: 16 amino acids.